The 2 T cell receptor beta chains below were found in one sample sequenced in a study of T cell responses to AZD1222 COVID-19 vaccine. The assay was immunoSEQ multiplex PCR, and TCRdb's table has in-frame clones only and misses some. The sample lists approximately 110,000 clones; around 87% were seen once. The sequenced sample was peripheral blood, obtained 28 days after the second AZD1222 dose. These receptors were obtained from an adult who received the AZD1222 COVID-19 vaccine.

The chain carries TRBV4-3 and TRBJ2-1; 9 nucleotides match TRBD2. Germline CDR1 is LGHNA and CDR2 is YSLEER. This CDR3 spans 19 amino acids. V was clipped by 1 base and J by 1 base; unmatched bases: 11. CDR3 sequence (DNA): TGCGCCAGCAGCCAAGGGGTAGCGGGGGCACCGGGGTCCTACAATGAGCAGTTCTTC. This translates into CASSQGVAGAPGSYNEQFF.

This rearrangement joins TRBV7-8 to TRBJ2-7; TRBD1 or TRBD2 may be the D gene (7 bases each). Germline loops: CDR1 SGHVS, CDR2 FQNEAQ. The CDR3 runs 15 residues. V was shortened by 5 bases and J by 0 bases, with 14 bases between the two germline ends. CDR3 nucleotides: TGTGCCAGCAGCCAGCAGGGGGGGAGCTCCTACGAGCAGTACTTC. Protein product: CASSQQGGSSYEQYF.